The clone carrying this T cell receptor beta chain was observed many times. Priming of first-strand cDNA relied on TRAV- and TRBV-specific primers (covering alpha and beta chains). TCR amplification ran 20 PCR cycles using constant-region and V-primer adapter primers. TCRdb passed the reads through MiXCR, listing each CDR3 protein once. The sample holds 45,000 or so distinct CDR3 sequences; 20% to 30% are singletons and the top ten take over 9.5%. This sample is part of a study of low-dose radiotherapy and immunotherapy resistance in tumors. Time point: after trial treatment. The treatment denotes: LDRT plus nivolumab, ipilimumab, low-dose cyclophosphamide and aspirin (RACIN trial). The CDR3 is 15 amino acids. Losses at the gene ends were 5 bases for V and 2 bases for J; bases not matched to a gene: 8. Germline CDR1 and CDR2: LNHNV and YYDKDF (reference sequence).

The J gene is TRBJ2-5, the V gene TRBV15; 7 nucleotides line up with TRBD2. Source: PBMCs, taken after low-dose radiotherapy plus immunotherapy. This clonotype was sampled from a male donor with prostate cancer. CDR3 DNA: TGTGCCACCAGCGCACTCTCTAGCGGACAAGAGACCCAGTACTTC. It encodes CATSALSSGQETQYF. Drawing the rest from reference TRBV15 and TRBJ2-5, the complete variable domain is DAMVIQNPRYQVTQFGKPVTLSCSQTLNHNVMYWYQQKSSQAPKLLFHYYDKDFNNEADTPDNFQSRRPNTSFCFLDIRSPGLGDTAMYLCATSALSSGQETQYFGPGTRLLVL.